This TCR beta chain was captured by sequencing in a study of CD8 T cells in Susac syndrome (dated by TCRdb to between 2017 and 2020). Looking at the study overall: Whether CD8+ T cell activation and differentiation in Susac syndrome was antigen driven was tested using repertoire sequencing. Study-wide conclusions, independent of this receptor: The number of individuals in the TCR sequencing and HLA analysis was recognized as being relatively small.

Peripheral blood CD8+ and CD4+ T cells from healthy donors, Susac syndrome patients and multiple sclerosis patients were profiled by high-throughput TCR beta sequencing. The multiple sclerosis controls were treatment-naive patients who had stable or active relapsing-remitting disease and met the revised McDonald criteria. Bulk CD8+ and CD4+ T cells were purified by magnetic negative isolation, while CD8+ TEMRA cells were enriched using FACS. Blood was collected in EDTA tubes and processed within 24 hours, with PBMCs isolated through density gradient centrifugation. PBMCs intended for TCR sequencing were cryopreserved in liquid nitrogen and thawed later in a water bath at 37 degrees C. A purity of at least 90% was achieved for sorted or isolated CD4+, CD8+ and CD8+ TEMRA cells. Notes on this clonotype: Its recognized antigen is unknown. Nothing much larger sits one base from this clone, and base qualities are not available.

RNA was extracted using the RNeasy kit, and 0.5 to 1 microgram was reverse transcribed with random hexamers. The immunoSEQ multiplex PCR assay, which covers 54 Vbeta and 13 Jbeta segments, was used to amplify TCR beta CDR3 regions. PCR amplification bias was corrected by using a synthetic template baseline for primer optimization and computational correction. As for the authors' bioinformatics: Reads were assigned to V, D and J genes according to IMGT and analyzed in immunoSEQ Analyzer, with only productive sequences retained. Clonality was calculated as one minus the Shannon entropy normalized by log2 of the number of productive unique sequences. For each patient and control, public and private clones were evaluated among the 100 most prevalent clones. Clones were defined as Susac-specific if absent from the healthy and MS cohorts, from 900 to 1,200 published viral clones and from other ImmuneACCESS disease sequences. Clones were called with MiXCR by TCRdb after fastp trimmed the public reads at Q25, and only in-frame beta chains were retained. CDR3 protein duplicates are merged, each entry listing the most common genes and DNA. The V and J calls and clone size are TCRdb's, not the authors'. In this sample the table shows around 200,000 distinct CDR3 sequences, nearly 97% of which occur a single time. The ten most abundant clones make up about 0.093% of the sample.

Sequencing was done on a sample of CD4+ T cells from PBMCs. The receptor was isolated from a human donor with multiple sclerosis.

The CDR3 amino acid sequence is: CASSSRAGEKLFF. The DNA reads as follows: TGTGCCAGCAGCTCCAGGGCGGGTGAAAAACTGTTTTTT. The chain was built from TRBV7-8 and TRBJ1-4; the D gene is possibly TRBD1, with 5 bases matching. CDR3 length: 13 amino acids, cysteine to phenylalanine. Only CDR3 DNA remains: 39 bases, in frame from the first base. The germline V gene gives CDR1 as SGHVS and CDR2 as FQNEAQ. Deletion took 4 bases off V and 7 bases off J, with a span of 10 bases between the germline ends.